The clone carrying this T cell receptor beta chain occurred many times. Arm-PCR of CDR3 regions and iRepertoire HTBI primers were the basis on which TCR beta libraries were built. From the multiplex PCR reads, TCRdb called clonotypes with MiXCR, one entry per CDR3 protein. The table records about 330,000 distinct CDR3 sequences, around 16% of them present only once. This entry comes from a study of regulatory T cells in long-lasting Graves disease. V shed 10 bases and J 10 bases; nucleotides not matched to a gene: 13. This CDR3 has 15 amino acids. Germline V gene sequence: CDR1 SNHLY, CDR2 FYNNEI. As to time point: newly diagnosed GD, antithyroid drugs for less than 3 months. RNA extracted from PBMCs served as the sequencing template. These same data were also listed under a study on T cells in Graves' hyperthyroidism and ophthalmopathy.

The gene calls are TRBV2 and TRBJ2-1, with 13 positions matching TRBD2. This clonotype was obtained from a woman aged 18 to 35 with Graves disease. This specimen consisted of peripheral blood mononuclear cells (PBMCs), obtained at new diagnosis, from a patient treated with antithyroid drugs. The CDR3: CATRGLAGETYEQFF. The DNA of the CDR3 is TGTGCCACTAGAGGACTAGCGGGGGAGACCTACGAGCAGTTCTTC.